The present entry profiles one T cell receptor beta chain with its context. Which antigen it targets is not known. The record has no base qualities; no much larger clone is one base away. The immunoSEQ Assay was the method used to sequence TCRbeta CDR3 regions. After extraction, genomic DNA underwent amplification by bias-controlled multiplex PCR, followed by high-throughput sequencing. In the source study's methods: To quantify the absolute abundance of every unique TCRbeta CDR3 region, sequences were collapsed and filtered. T cell fraction was estimated by normalization of TCRbeta template counts to usable DNA, with usable DNA being measured through amplification of reference genes present in all nucleated cells. Repertoire TCRs were annotated as SARS-CoV-2-specific by exact matching of V gene, CDR3 amino acid sequence and J gene to a known reactive TCR set. The reference SARS-CoV-2 TCR set was derived from MIRA and filtered for enrichment in COVID-19-positive ImmuneCODE repertoires, a step that removed public or cross-reactive TCRs. Drawing on the MIRA antigens, annotated TCRs were analysed further at the level of specific ORF or position within ORF. Breadth was defined as annotated unique rearrangements over total unique productive rearrangements; depth was the summed frequency of those rearrangements. TCR breadth was compared between groups using two-sided Wilcoxon rank-sum tests. TCRdb re-hosts the immuneACCESS table, in-frame sequences only. Its copies lack some clones; in the studies checked, an unresolved V gene accounts for under half of them, and the cause for the rest is not known. The DNA was the basis for D and trimming; V, J and clone size are from that table. In all, the sample holds approximately 350,000 clones, and about 80% of those were seen once. The top ten hold about 7.4% of the sample.

The germline V gene provides CDR1 SGHTA and CDR2 FQGNSA. The CDR3 runs 13 amino acids, cysteine and phenylalanine included. CDR3 DNA is the only sequence kept; it has 39 bases, read in frame from the first base. Trimming accounts for 6 bases at V and 6 bases at J, while the number of junction bases matched to no gene is 5. This entry comes from a study of Ad26.COV2.S vaccination and SARS-CoV-2 variants (TCRdb year 2021). In terms of the full investigation: Vaccine-arm donors were drawn from COV1001, a multicentre, randomized, double-blind, placebo-controlled phase I-IIa trial of Ad26.COV2.S in healthy adults. Dosing of Ad26.COV2.S was intramuscular, at either 5x10^10 or 1x10^11 viral particles, delivered as one shot or as two shots spaced 56 days apart. TCRbeta repertoire sequencing served as the tool for gauging how specific and how broad the SARS-CoV-2-reactive T cell receptors were following Ad26.COV2.S vaccination. The TCR-sequenced set comprised around 30 samples: around 20 Ad26.COV2.S vaccine recipients, 5 placebo recipients and 8 SARS-CoV-2 convalescent individuals. Participants in the trial were split at random into five groups of five each, receiving low-dose or high-dose Ad26.COV2.S once or twice, or else placebo on both occasions. Throughout the experiments and outcome assessment, investigators stayed blinded to trial group allocation. What the authors observed across the whole study: After vaccination, substantial breadth of spike-specific CD8+ and CD4+ T cell responses was reported. Compared with placebo recipients, Ad26.COV2.S recipients showed higher spike-specific TCR breadth (P = 0.0014). The authors noted that total T cell responses may have been underestimated by the TCR breadth and depth analyses. Vaccine and placebo recipients had similar non-spike TCR breadth, a finding consistent with the vaccine containing only spike. The study lacked the statistical power to compare responses across vaccine doses or regimens.

In the paper's terms, the treatment or condition label means: about 20 received Ad26.COV2.S at low or high dose, single or two shots; 5 received placebo; per-sample allocation not given. For vaccine and placebo recipients, the sequenced repertoires came from samples collected on day 63 after the first injection. Between 29 July and 7 August 2020, Cohort 1b enrolled approximately 26 adults aged 18-55 years at one site in Boston, USA. Ad26.COV2.S was a replication-incompetent adenovirus type 26 vector expressing a prefusion-stabilized SARS-CoV-2 spike protein from the original Wuhan strain. The sequence was obtained from a person aged 18-65 years who received the Ad26.COV2.S COVID-19 vaccine or a placebo. The sequence is built from TRBV7-2 and TRBJ2-1, and 7 junction bases match TRBD2. Here the sequenced sample was peripheral blood, taken in a trial of Ad26.COV2.S vaccine versus placebo. The nucleotide sequence reads TGTGCCAGCAGTGGGTTAGCGGGCAATGAGCAGTTCTTC. This is translated as CASSGLAGNEQFF.